Below, one T cell receptor beta chain is given with its context. Antigen: not known. The entry originates in a study of blood T cells in healthy people across ages. Study-level results: Roughly linear age-related decline in beta diversity appeared, significant by age around 42. CMV status of donors was not determined, possibly confounding expanded clonotype changes.

This CDR3 has 20 amino acids. V trimming: 3 bases; J trimming: 0 bases; junction bases outside the gene matches: 17. Germline CDR1 SGDLS, CDR2 YYNGEE. Together with a sample-barcoded 5' primer, a J-beta primer mix was included in a second PCR lasting about 7 to 12 cycles. Each cDNA molecule received a tag from a template-switch adaptor that had 12 random nucleotides. TCRdb called the 5' RACE reads again in MiXCR, with one record for every CDR3 protein. The sample lists 1.5 million to 2 million distinct CDR3 sequences; just under 50% were seen once. The origin of this receptor is a woman in her thirties or forties in good health. Sequenced: blood. V is TRBV9 and J is TRBJ2-1; 8 positions match TRBD2. In nucleotides, the CDR3 is TGTGCCAGCAGCGCGGGGGGGTCGGTTCGACTTTTTAGCTCCTACAATGAGCAGTTCTTC. As protein: CASSAGGSVRLFSSYNEQFF.